The T cell receptor beta chain under discussion was sequenced for a study of blood T cell repertoires in COVID-19. Across the study: The United States, Italy and Spain were the sources of the acute and convalescent COVID-19 samples. The cDNA or gDNA used as material had been derived from T cells, B-cell-depleted T cells, or PBMCs.

The Seattle patients, enrolled during active infection, were followed longitudinally. Germline lookup yields CDR1 LGHNA and CDR2 YNFKEQ. The CDR3 is 18 residues long. Losses at the gene ends were 3 bases for V and 5 bases for J; bases not matched to a gene: 13. As processed by the authors: Quantification of nucleated cells was approximated via reference gene primer amplification. The table came from immunoSEQ multiplex PCR; TCRdb's copy has only in-frame clones and leaves some out. V and J calls plus clone size are reproduced from that table; the DNA served to infer D and trimming. The data show some 520,000 clones, roughly 89% seen once.

The receptor was isolated from a man younger than 35 with COVID-19, enrolled during active disease. The rearrangement joins TRBV4-2 to TRBJ2-2; 9 nucleotides agree with TRBD2. Sequenced input: peripheral blood. The CDR3 DNA follows: TGTGCCAGCAGCCAGATGCCCCTGGCGGGGGGGCGTACCGGGGAGCTGTTTTTT. This codes for CASSQMPLAGGRTGELFF.